This TCR beta chain was recovered during a study of cytomegalovirus exposure and HLA in healthy donors. Overall study context: An earlier analysis identified 120 million or so unique TCR beta sequences in 150 million to 200 million T cells.

On this clone: What it binds is unknown.

The CDR3 has 14 residues. The ends were cut back, 6 bases at V and 3 bases at J, with 12 bases in the middle. Looked up from germline, CDR1 is SNHLY and CDR2 is FYNNEI. General study results and limits: Presence/absence analysis assumed near-uniform sequencing depth across donors. Whilst most TCR sequences proved rare, a subset of public TCRs occurred across many donors.

The study ran its PCR with 60 Vbeta and 13 Jbeta primers. Profiled with immunoSEQ multiplex PCR; TCRdb holds only in-frame clones, not every one. The sample has around 170,000 clones, roughly 80% seen once; the top ten hold approximately 2.4%. Material: PBMCs. The receptor was isolated from a woman between 50 and 59 years old in good health and CMV-seropositive. The chain has TRBV2 and TRBJ1-5, with D possibly matching TRBD1 (5 bases). The CDR3 DNA sequence: TGTGCCAGCAGAGAACGGACAAACAATCAGCCCCAGCATTTT. Translated, it gives CASRERTNNQPQHF. The full variable domain, in which reference TRBV2 and TRBJ1-5 provide the parts outside the CDR3, is EPEVTQTPSHQVTQMGQEVILRCVPISNHLYFYWYRQILGQKVEFLVSFYNNEISEKSEIFDDQFSVERPDGSNFTLKIRSTKLEDSAMYFCASRERTNNQPQHFGDGTRLSIL.